Listed below are T cell receptor beta chains from one sample, sequenced in a study of T cells after yellow fever vaccination. Via MiXCR, TCRdb re-called the 5' RACE reads, giving one row per CDR3 protein. This sample carries some 120,000 distinct CDR3 sequences, approximately 16% of them seen once, and the ten largest clones take 35% to 45%. Sequences were derived from CD8+ T cells sorted from PBMCs, sampled 5 days after the yellow fever booster vaccination. These receptors were obtained from a man aged 18 to 30 who received the YFV17D yellow fever vaccine. The CDR3 runs from the conserved cysteine through the conserved F or W. Fields, in order: clone size, J gene, D gene, V gene, CDR3 DNA, CDR3 protein. A D gene is named only where the DNA matches it firmly. The listing skips clone size in some rows; elsewhere it reads once, few, many or a size class.

>.|TRBJ1-1|.|TRBV5-1
TGCGCCAGCGGCGAGGAGGCAGGGACGAACACTGAAGCTTTCTTT
CASGEEAGTNTEAFF
>.|TRBJ1-1|.|TRBV6-6
TGTGCCAGTAAGGGGGGCGCTGAAGCTTTCTTT
CASKGGAEAFF
>many|TRBJ2-3|TRBD2|TRBV5-1
TGCGCCAGCAGATCCGGCTTCACGGGGGGGTTGGATACGCAGTATTTT
CASRSGFTGGLDTQYF
>few|TRBJ2-3|.|TRBV5-1
TGCGCCAGCCAGCCACGACCGGGACAATGGGCCGCGAGGGGCACAGATACGCAGTATTTT
CASQPRPGQWAARGTDTQYF
>.|TRBJ2-1|.|TRBV5-1
TGCGAGGGTAATGAGCAGTTCTTC
CEGNEQFF
>many|TRBJ2-3|.|TRBV6-4
TGTGCCAGCAGCCGGACTAGCACAGATACGCAGTATTTT
CASSRTSTDTQYF
>.|TRBJ1-1|.|TRBV12-3/TRBV12-4
TGTGCCAGCAGTATCCCGGGGCGATTAGAGAACACTGAAGCTTTCTTT
CASSIPGRLENTEAFF
>few|TRBJ2-7|.|TRBV7-3
TGTGCCAGCAGCTTAAACCGTAACTACGAGCAGTACTTC
CASSLNRNYEQYF
>few|TRBJ1-5|.|TRBV20-1
TGCAGTGCTAGTGTTGGGGACTGGAGCAATCAGCCCCAGCATTTT
CSASVGDWSNQPQHF
>.|TRBJ1-2|TRBD1|TRBV4-1
TGCGCCAGCAGCCAAGCCGGGACAGCCTATGGCTACACCTTC
CASSQAGTAYGYTF
>many|TRBJ2-1|TRBD2|TRBV7-9
TGTGCCAGCAGCTCGCCCTCTAGCGGAGACTACAATGAGCAGTTCTTC
CASSSPSSGDYNEQFF
>few|TRBJ2-5|.|TRBV10-3
TGTGCCATCAGTGAGTCTAGACAGGCCCAAGAGACCCAGTACTTC
CAISESRQAQETQYF
>.|TRBJ1-1|TRBD1|TRBV4-1
TGCGCCAGCAGCCACCGGGGACAGGGCAATACTGAAGCTTTCTTT
CASSHRGQGNTEAFF
>.|TRBJ2-3|TRBD1|TRBV19
TGTGCCAGTAGGACGCGAGCGCCACGACAGGGGGTAGGAGATACGCAGTATTTT
CASRTRAPRQGVGDTQYF
>few|TRBJ1-5|TRBD1|TRBV5-1
TGCGCCAGGGCCCGATCCGGGGACAGTTATGTCATGGGTCAGCCCCAGCATTTT
CARARSGDSYVMGQPQHF
>few|TRBJ1-5|TRBD1|TRBV4-1
TGCGCCAGCAGCCAAGACGTAACAGGGGTTCAGCCCCAGCATTTT
CASSQDVTGVQPQHF
>few|TRBJ2-1|TRBD2|TRBV27
TGTGCCAGCAGTTTAGCTCGGCGGGGGGCTTACAATGAGCAGTTCTTC
CASSLARRGAYNEQFF
>.|TRBJ1-2|.|TRBV7-9
TGTGCCAGCGTCCCCTTCCGGGAAGACAGAGCATTCAACTATGGCTACACCTTC
CASVPFREDRAFNYGYTF
>.|TRBJ1-2|TRBD1|TRBV5-1
TGCGCCAGCAGCTTGGTACAGGGGAGCGGCTACACCTTC
CASSLVQGSGYTF
>once|TRBJ1-1|.|TRBV29-1
TGCAGCGTTGGGGCAGGGGCTGAAGCTTTCTTT
CSVGAGAEAFF
>.|TRBJ2-1|.|TRBV19
TGTGCCAGTAGTATAGCGAGCGGGTCCTACAATGAGCAGTTCTTC
CASSIASGSYNEQFF
>.|TRBJ2-7|.|TRBV27
TGTGCCAGCAGTTCGGTCCAGGGCGAGCAGTACTTC
CASSSVQGEQYF